Listed below are T cell receptor beta chains from one sample, sequenced in a study of T cells in tuberculosis. Profiling relied on immunoSEQ multiplex PCR, and the TCRdb table lists in-frame clones only, not all of them. This sample has about 43,000 clones; 90% to 95% occur once, and the top ten carry under 2%. Sequences were obtained from PBMCs. The origin of the receptors is a donor aged 10 to 29 with latent tuberculosis or without tuberculosis infection. Some clones in this sample may be carry-over from other donors' samples. The CDR3 runs from the conserved cysteine through the conserved F or W. A D gene is named only where the DNA matches it firmly. Not all rows give a size; the values are once, few, many and, for expanded clones, a class.

v_call,j_call,cdr3_length,d_call,clone_size,cdr3_aa,cdr3_nt
TRBV4-1,TRBJ1-5,17,-,-,CASSQMGGKASNQPQHF,TGCGCCAGCAGCCAAATGGGGGGGAAGGCGAGCAATCAGCCCCAGCATTTT
TRBV7-2,TRBJ1-1,13,-,-,CASSIISHTEAFF,TGTGCCAGCAGTATTATATCCCACACTGAAGCTTTCTTT
TRBV4-1,TRBJ1-1,14,-,-,CASSQAGVNTEAFF,TGCGCCAGCAGCCAAGCGGGGGTGAACACTGAAGCTTTCTTT
TRBV5-1,TRBJ2-3,20,TRBD2,-,CASSLYFSGPTSGSTDTQYF,TGCGCCAGCAGCTTGTATTTTAGCGGACCAACTAGCGGGAGCACAGATACGCAGTATTTT
TRBV9,TRBJ2-1,14,-,once,CASSRASSYNEQFF,TGTGCCAGCAGTCGTGCCAGCTCCTACAATGAGCAGTTCTTC
TRBV19,TRBJ1-2,15,TRBD1,-,CASSRTGWSNYGYTF,TGTGCCAGTAGTCGGACAGGGTGGTCCAACTATGGCTACACCTTC
TRBV10-2,TRBJ1-5,15,-,-,CASRGTRRGRQPQHF,TGCGCCAGCAGGGGCACGCGGCGGGGACGCCAGCCCCAGCATTTT
TRBV7-2,TRBJ2-1,11,-,-,CATRLDYEQFF,TGTGCCACCAGACTAGACTATGAGCAGTTCTTC
TRBV10-2,TRBJ1-2,14,-,-,CASSWDNRFYGYTF,TGCGCCAGTTCGTGGGACAATAGGTTCTATGGCTACACCTTC
TRBV6-1,TRBJ2-7,12,TRBD2,-,CASSASSGRRRF,TGTGCCAGCAGTGCGTCTAGCGGGAGGAGGCGCTTC
TRBV4-2,TRBJ2-7,13,-,-,CASSPGVGGEQYF,TGTGCCAGCAGCCCCGGGGTGGGTGGGGAGCAGTACTTC
TRBV10-3,TRBJ1-4,14,TRBD1,-,CAISGTGTNEKLFF,TGTGCCATCAGTGGGACAGGGACTAATGAAAAACTGTTTTTT
TRBV9,TRBJ1-2,18,TRBD1,-,CASSASRTGSPLFYGYTF,TGTGCCAGCAGCGCCTCCCGGACAGGGTCCCCCTTATTCTATGGCTACACCTTC
TRBV5-1,TRBJ1-1,13,TRBD1,-,CASSPDRVTEAFF,TGCGCCAGCAGCCCTGACAGGGTCACTGAAGCTTTCTTT
TRBV2,TRBJ2-5,13,-,-,CASSEGRQETQYF,TGTGCCAGCAGTGAGGGGAGGCAGGAGACCCAGTACTTC
TRBV7-9,TRBJ2-7,14,-,-,CASSLVTGTYEQYF,TGTGCCAGCAGCTTAGTGACCGGGACCTACGAGCAGTACTTC
TRBV19,TRBJ2-6,17,-,once,CASSSTDSGSGANVLTF,TGTGCCAGTAGTTCCACAGACAGTGGCTCTGGGGCCAACGTCCTGACTTTC
TRBV7-8,TRBJ2-7,15,-,-,CASSPQPTASYEQYF,TGTGCCAGCAGCCCCCAACCGACAGCCTCCTACGAGCAGTACTTC
TRBV7-9,TRBJ2-1,14,-,-,CASSSLQGSSEQFF,TGTGCCAGCAGCTCCCTTCAGGGATCGAGTGAGCAGTTCTTC
TRBV28,TRBJ1-4,16,-,once,CASSGPRVPRNEKLFF,TGTGCCAGCAGTGGTCCCCGGGTCCCGCGAAATGAAAAACTGTTTTTT
TRBV5-4,TRBJ1-5,14,-,-,CASSLDRADQPQHF,TGTGCCAGCAGCTTGGACAGGGCTGATCAGCCCCAGCATTTT
TRBV10-2,TRBJ2-7,18,TRBD2,-,CASSELGLAGGLSYEQYF,TGCGCCAGCAGTGAGTTAGGACTAGCGGGAGGGCTTTCCTACGAGCAGTACTTC
TRBV6-5,TRBJ2-1,16,-,few,CASSLSSGSSYNEQFF,TGTGCCAGCAGTTTGAGTAGCGGCAGCTCCTACAATGAGCAGTTCTTC
TRBV5-4,TRBJ1-2,15,-,-,CASSLAFGLSYGYTF,TGTGCCAGCAGCTTGGCGTTCGGACTCTCCTATGGCTACACCTTC
TRBV28,TRBJ2-7,15,TRBD2,-,CASSTYRTSFHEQYF,TGTGCCAGCAGTACCTACCGGACTAGTTTCCACGAGCAGTACTTC
TRBV5-1,TRBJ2-1,16,TRBD2,-,CASSLGGLAEYNEQFF,TGCGCCAGCAGCTTGGGGGGACTAGCGGAGTACAATGAGCAGTTCTTC
TRBV11-2,TRBJ2-3,15,-,-,CASSFFRADTDTQYF,TGTGCCAGCAGCTTTTTCAGGGCGGACACAGATACGCAGTATTTT
TRBV5-4,TRBJ1-1,13,-,-,CASSRGQSTEAFF,TGTGCCAGCAGCCGTGGACAGAGCACTGAAGCTTTCTTT
TRBV10-3,TRBJ1-1,16,-,-,CAISESVPGQNTEAFF,TGTGCCATCAGTGAGTCGGTTCCAGGGCAGAACACTGAAGCTTTCTTT
TRBV28,TRBJ1-1,16,-,-,CASSLRTVRPNTEAFF,TGTGCCAGCAGTTTACGGACAGTAAGACCGAACACTGAAGCTTTCTTT
TRBV28,TRBJ2-3,16,-,-,CASSLSLADSTDTQYF,TGTGCCAGCAGTTTAAGTCTAGCAGATAGCACAGATACGCAGTATTTT
TRBV30,TRBJ2-2,16,-,-,CAWSGTDLRITGELFF,TGTGCCTGGAGTGGGACAGATTTACGTATCACCGGGGAGCTGTTTTTT
TRBV28,TRBJ1-1,14,-,-,CASSPGWATKEAFF,TGTGCCAGCAGTCCGGGGTGGGCTACGAAAGAAGCTTTCTTT
TRBV15,TRBJ2-7,14,TRBD1,-,CATSRDGTENEQYF,TGTGCCACCAGCAGAGATGGGACAGAAAACGAGCAGTACTTC
TRBV4-2,TRBJ2-3,19,TRBD2,-,CASSQLGLAGVGGTDTQYF,TGTGCCAGCAGCCAACTTGGACTAGCGGGAGTGGGTGGCACAGATACGCAGTATTTT
TRBV27,TRBJ2-7,13,-,-,CASSPVRSYEQYF,TGTGCCAGCAGCCCGGTACGGTCCTACGAGCAGTACTTC
TRBV7-2,TRBJ2-3,12,-,-,CASRSREDTQYF,TGTGCCAGCAGGAGCCGGGAAGATACGCAGTATTTT
TRBV11-3,TRBJ2-1,16,-,-,CASSPRGTTNPGEQFF,TGTGCCAGCAGCCCACGAGGGACAACCAATCCGGGTGAGCAGTTCTTC
TRBV5-1,TRBJ2-7,14,TRBD1,-,CASSRTGGYHEQYF,TGCGCCAGCAGCCGGACAGGGGGTTATCACGAGCAGTACTTC
TRBV19,TRBJ1-1,14,TRBD1,-,CASSILGQKTEAFF,TGTGCCAGTAGTATCCTGGGACAGAAGACTGAAGCTTTCTTT
TRBV19,TRBJ2-5,14,-,-,CASSIRGVQETQYF,TGTGCCAGTAGTATCCGAGGCGTTCAAGAGACCCAGTACTTC
TRBV18,TRBJ1-2,15,-,-,CASSVQPGSGNGYTF,TGTGCCAGCTCAGTTCAACCCGGGTCAGGGAATGGCTACACCTTC
TRBV4-3,TRBJ2-2,16,TRBD1,-,CASSRGQGGGTGELFF,TGCGCCAGCAGCCGAGGACAGGGGGGTGGCACCGGGGAGCTGTTTTTT
TRBV28,TRBJ2-3,15,TRBD2,-,CASTDLAGGLDTQYF,TGTGCCAGCACCGATTTAGCGGGAGGGCTAGATACGCAGTATTTT
TRBV9,TRBJ2-3,16,-,-,CASSLLGQRVTDTQYF,TGTGCCAGTAGCTTACTAGGACAGAGGGTTACAGATACGCAGTATTTT
TRBV2,TRBJ1-5,18,-,-,CASSVEGISRSDNQPQHF,TGTGCCAGCAGTGTTGAGGGCATCTCCCGATCCGACAATCAGCCCCAGCATTTT
TRBV18,TRBJ2-7,16,-,-,CASSPDRRNSSYEQYF,TGTGCCAGCTCACCGGACAGACGAAATTCTTCCTACGAGCAGTACTTC
TRBV27,TRBJ1-2,17,TRBD1,-,CASRGNAKGAEGHGYTF,TGTGCCAGCAGGGGGAACGCCAAGGGGGCTGAGGGACATGGCTACACCTTC